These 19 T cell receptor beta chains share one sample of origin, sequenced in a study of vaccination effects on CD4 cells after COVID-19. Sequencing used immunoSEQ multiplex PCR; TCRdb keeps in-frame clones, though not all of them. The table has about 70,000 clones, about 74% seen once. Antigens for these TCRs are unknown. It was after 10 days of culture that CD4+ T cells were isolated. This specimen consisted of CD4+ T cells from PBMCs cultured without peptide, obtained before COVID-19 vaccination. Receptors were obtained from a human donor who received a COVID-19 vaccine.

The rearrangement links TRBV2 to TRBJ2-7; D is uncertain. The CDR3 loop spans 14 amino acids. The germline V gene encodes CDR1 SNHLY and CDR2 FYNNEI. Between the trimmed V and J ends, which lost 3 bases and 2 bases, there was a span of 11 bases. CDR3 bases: TGTGCCAGCAGTGATTACGGTGCTGCCTACGAGCAGTACGTC. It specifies CASSDYGAAYEQYV.

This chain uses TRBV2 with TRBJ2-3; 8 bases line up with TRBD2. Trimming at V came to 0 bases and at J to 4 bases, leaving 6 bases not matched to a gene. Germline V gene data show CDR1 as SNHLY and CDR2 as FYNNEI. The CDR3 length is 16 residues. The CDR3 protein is CASSEAGLGVADTQYF. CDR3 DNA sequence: TGTGCCAGCAGTGAAGCGGGACTAGGTGTGGCAGATACGCAGTATTTT.

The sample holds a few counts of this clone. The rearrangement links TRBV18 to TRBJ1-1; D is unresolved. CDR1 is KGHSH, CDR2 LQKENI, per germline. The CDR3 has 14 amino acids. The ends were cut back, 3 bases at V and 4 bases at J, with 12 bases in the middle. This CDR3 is CASSPSVSGTEAFF. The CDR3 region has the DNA TGTGCCAGCTCACCGAGCGTTAGTGGCACTGAAGCTTTCTTT.

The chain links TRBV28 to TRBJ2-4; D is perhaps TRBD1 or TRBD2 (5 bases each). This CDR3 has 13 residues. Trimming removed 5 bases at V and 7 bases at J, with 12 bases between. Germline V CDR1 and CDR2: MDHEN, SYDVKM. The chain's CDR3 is CASSSGGANIQYF. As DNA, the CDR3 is TGTGCCAGCAGTAGTGGGGGAGCGAACATTCAGTACTTC.

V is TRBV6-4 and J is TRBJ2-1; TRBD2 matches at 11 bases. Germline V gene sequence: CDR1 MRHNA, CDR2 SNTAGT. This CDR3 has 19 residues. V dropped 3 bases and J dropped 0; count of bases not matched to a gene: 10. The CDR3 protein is CASSDSTLAGGHSYNEQFF. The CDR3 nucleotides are TGTGCCAGCAGTGATTCGACCCTAGCGGGGGGCCACTCCTACAATGAGCAGTTCTTC.

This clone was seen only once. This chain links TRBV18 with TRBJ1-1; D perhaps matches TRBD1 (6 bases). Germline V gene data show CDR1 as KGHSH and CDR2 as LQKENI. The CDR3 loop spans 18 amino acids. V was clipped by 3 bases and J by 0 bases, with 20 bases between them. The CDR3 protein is CASSPSRGRGLMNTEAFF. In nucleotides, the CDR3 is TGTGCCAGCTCACCTTCCCGGGGGCGGGGTCTTATGAACACTGAAGCTTTCTTT.

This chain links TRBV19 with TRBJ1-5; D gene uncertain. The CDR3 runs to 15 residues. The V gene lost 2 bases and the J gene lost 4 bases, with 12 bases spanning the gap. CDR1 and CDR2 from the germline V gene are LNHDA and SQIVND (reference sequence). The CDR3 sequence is CASSITGVGNQPQHF. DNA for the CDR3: TGTGCCAGTAGTATAACTGGAGTTGGGAATCAGCCCCAGCATTTT. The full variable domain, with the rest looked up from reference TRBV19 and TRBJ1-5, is DGGITQSPKYLFRKEGQNVTLSCEQNLNHDAMYWYRQDPGQGLRLIYYSQIVNDFQKGDIAEGYSVSREKKESFPLTVTSAQKNPTAFYLCASSITGVGNQPQHFGDGTRLSIL.

CDR3 protein: CASSQERGQPQHF. The CDR3 nucleotides are TGCGCCAGCAGCCAAGAAAGGGGGCAGCCCCAGCATTTT. V usage is TRBV4-3 and J usage is TRBJ1-5; D may be TRBD1 (6 bases). The germline V gene encodes CDR1 LGHNA and CDR2 YSLEER. V was trimmed by 0 bases and J by 7 bases, leaving 7 bases between them. The CDR3 is made up of 13 amino acids.

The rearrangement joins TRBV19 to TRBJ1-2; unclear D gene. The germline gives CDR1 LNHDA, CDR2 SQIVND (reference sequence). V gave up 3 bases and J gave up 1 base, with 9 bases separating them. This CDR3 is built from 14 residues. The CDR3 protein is CASSIAAVNYGYTF. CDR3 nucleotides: TGTGCCAGTAGTATCGCAGCCGTTAACTATGGCTACACCTTC.

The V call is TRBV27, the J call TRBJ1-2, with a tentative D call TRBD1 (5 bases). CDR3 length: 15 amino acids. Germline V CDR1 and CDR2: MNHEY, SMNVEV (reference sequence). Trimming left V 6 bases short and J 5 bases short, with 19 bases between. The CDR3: CASSSWRRGRYGYTF. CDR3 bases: TGTGCCAGCAGCTCCTGGCGTAGGGGAAGGTATGGCTACACCTTC.

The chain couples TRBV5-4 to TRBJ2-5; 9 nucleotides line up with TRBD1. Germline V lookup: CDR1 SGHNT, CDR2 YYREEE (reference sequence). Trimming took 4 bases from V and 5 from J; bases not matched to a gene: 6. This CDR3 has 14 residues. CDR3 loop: CASSPDRGVETQYF. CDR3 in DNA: TGTGCCAGCAGCCCCGACAGGGGGGTGGAGACCCAGTACTTC.

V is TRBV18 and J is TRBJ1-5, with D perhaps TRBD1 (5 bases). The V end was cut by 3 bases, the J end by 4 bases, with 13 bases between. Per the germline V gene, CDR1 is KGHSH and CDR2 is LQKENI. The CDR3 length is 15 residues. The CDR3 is CASSPDSQANQPQHF. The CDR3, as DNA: TGTGCCAGCTCACCCGACAGCCAAGCGAATCAGCCCCAGCATTTT. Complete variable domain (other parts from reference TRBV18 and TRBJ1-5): NAGVMQNPRHLVRRRGQEARLRCSPMKGHSHVYWYRQLPEEGLKFMVYLQKENIIDESGMPKERFSAEFPKEGPSILRIQQVVRGDSAAYFCASSPDSQANQPQHFGDGTRLSIL.

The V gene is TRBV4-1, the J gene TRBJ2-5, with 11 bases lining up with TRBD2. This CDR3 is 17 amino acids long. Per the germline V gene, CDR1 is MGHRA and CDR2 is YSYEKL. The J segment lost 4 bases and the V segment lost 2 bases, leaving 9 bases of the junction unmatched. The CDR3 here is CASSQSLAGGRPETQYF. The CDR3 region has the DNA TGCGCCAGCAGCCAAAGCCTAGCGGGGGGCCGTCCAGAGACCCAGTACTTC.

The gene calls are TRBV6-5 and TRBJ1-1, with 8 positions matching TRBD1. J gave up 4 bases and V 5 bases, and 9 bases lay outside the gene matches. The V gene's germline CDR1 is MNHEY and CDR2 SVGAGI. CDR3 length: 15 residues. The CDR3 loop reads CASSSNRGGVTEAFF. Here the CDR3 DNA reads TGTGCCAGCAGTAGTAACAGGGGGGGAGTCACTGAAGCTTTCTTT.

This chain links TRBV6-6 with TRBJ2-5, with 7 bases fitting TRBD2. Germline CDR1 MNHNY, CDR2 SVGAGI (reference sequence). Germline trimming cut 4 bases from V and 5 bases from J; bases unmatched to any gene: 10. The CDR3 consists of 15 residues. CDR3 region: CASSFPRAGGETQYF. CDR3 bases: TGTGCCAGCAGTTTCCCTCGGGCCGGGGGGGAGACCCAGTACTTC.

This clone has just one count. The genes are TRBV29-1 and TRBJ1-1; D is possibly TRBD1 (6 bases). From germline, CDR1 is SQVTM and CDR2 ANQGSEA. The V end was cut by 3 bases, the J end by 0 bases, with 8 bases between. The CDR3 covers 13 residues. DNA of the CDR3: TGCAGCGTTGAGGGACACCTGAACACTGAAGCTTTCTTT. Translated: CSVEGHLNTEAFF. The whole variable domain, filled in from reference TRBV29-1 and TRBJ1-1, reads SAVISQKPSRDICQRGTSLTIQCQVDSQVTMMFWYRQQPGQSLTLIATANQGSEATYESGFVIDKFPISRPNLTFSTLTVSNMSPEDSSIYLCSVEGHLNTEAFFGQGTRLTVV.

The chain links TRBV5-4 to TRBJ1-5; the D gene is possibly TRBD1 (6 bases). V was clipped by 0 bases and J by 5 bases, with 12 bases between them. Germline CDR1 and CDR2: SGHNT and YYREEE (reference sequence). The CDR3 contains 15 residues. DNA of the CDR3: TGTGCCAGCAGCTTGGATGGACAGCCCCATCAGCCCCAGCATTTT. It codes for CASSLDGQPHQPQHF.

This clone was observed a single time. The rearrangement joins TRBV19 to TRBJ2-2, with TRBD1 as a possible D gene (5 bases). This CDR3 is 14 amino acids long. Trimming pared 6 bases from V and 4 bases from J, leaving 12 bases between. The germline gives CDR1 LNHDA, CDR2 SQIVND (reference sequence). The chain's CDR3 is CASRRYDSTGELFF. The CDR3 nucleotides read TGTGCCAGTAGGAGGTACGACAGCACCGGGGAGCTGTTTTTT.

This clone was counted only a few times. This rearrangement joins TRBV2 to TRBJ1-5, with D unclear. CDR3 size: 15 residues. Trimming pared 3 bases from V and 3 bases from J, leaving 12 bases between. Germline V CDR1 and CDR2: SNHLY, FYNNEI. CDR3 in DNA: TGTGCCAGCAGTGAGGACGGACTCCCCAATCAGCCCCAGCATTTT. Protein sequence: CASSEDGLPNQPQHF.